The 3 T cell receptor beta chains presented below share a single source sample, sequenced in a study of cytotoxic CD8 clonotypes in ibrutinib-treated CLL. Sequencing was performed with immunoSEQ multiplex PCR; in TCRdb, only in-frame clones are kept and a portion is missing. The data hold about 97,000 clones, with 70% to 85% observed a single time. The starting material was PBMCs, obtained after 12 months of ibrutinib treatment. Receptors originate from a human donor with chronic lymphocytic leukemia.

This chain links TRBV5-8 with TRBJ2-3, with TRBD2 identical over 13 bases. Germline CDR1 is SGHTS and CDR2 is YDEGEE. V was pared by 3 bases and J by 2 bases, with 3 bases of the junction left unmatched. CDR3 length: 16 residues. Here the CDR3 reads CASSSGLAGATDTQYF. The CDR3 DNA reads as TGTGCCAGCAGCTCCGGACTAGCGGGGGCCACAGATACGCAGTATTTT.

The chain is built from TRBV6-6 and TRBJ2-3, with 11 bases fitting TRBD2. V was pared by 10 bases and J by 4 bases, with 4 bases of the junction left unmatched. Germline lookup yields CDR1 MNHNY and CDR2 SVGAGI (reference sequence). This CDR3 has 13 residues. The CDR3 region has the DNA TGTGCCATATTAGCGGGGGGGGCAGATACGCAGTATTTT. Translated: CAILAGGADTQYF.

This chain links TRBV4-3 with TRBJ1-1; D uncertain. CDR3 length: 13 amino acids. Between the trimmed V and J ends, which lost 0 bases and 0 bases, there was a span of 2 bases. CDR1 and CDR2 (germline): LGHNA, YSLEER. The CDR3 loop is CASSQEVNTEAFF. As DNA, the CDR3 is TGCGCCAGCAGCCAAGAGGTGAACACTGAAGCTTTCTTT.